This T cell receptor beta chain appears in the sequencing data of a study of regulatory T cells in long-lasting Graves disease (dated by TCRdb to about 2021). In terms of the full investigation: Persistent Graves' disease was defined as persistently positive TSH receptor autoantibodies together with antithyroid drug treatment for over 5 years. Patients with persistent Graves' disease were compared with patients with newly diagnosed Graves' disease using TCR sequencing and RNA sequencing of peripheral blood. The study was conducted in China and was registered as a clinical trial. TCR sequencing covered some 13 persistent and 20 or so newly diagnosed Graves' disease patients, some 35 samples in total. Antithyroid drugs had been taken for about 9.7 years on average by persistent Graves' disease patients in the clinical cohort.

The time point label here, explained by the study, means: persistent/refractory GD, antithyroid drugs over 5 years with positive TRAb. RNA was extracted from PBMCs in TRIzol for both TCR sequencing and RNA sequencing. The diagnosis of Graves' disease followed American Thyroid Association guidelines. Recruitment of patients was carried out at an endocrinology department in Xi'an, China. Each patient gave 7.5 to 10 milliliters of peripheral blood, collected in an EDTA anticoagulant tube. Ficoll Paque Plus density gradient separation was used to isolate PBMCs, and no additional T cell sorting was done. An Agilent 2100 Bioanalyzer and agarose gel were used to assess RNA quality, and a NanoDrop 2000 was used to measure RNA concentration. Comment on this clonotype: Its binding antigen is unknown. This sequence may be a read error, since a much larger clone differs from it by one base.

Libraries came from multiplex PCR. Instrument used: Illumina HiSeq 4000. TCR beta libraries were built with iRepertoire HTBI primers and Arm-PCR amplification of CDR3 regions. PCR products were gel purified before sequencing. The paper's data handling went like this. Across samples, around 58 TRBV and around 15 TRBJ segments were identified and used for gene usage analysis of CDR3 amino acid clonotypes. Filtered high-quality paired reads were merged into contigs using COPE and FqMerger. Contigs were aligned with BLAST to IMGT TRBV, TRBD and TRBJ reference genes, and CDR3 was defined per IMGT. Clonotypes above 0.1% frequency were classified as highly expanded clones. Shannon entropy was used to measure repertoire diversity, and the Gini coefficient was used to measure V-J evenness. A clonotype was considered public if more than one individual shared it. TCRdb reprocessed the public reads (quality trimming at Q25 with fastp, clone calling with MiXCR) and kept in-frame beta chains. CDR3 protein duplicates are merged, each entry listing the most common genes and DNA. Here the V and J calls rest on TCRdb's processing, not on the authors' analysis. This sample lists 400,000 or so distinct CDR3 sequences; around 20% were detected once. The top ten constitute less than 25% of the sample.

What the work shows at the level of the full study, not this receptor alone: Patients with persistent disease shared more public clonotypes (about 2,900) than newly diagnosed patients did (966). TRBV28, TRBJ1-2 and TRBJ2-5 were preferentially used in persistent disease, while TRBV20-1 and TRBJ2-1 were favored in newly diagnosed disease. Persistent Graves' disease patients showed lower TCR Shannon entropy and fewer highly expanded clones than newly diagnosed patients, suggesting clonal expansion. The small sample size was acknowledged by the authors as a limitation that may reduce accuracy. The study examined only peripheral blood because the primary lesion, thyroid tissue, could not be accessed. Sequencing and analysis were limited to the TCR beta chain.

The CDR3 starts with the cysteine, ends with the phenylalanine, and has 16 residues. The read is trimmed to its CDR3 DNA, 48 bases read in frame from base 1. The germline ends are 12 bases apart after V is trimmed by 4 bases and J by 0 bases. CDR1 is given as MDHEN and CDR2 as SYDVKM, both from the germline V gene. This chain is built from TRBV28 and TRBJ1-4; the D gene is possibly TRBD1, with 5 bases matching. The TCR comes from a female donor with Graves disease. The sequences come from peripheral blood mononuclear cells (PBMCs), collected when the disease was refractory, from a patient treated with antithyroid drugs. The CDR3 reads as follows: CASSSQDLATNEKLFF. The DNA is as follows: TGTGCCAGCAGTTCACAGGACCTTGCAACTAATGAAAAACTGTTTTTT.